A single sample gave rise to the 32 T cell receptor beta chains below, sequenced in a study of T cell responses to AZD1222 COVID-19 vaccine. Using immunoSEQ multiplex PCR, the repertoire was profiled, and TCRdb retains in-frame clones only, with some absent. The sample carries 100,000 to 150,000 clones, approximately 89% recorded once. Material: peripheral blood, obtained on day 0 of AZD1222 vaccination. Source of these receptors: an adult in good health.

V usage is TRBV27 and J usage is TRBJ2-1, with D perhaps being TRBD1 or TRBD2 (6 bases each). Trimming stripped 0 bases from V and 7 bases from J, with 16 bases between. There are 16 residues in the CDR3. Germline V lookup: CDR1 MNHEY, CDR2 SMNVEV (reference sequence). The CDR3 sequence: CASSLSPGARYNEQFF. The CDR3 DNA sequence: TGTGCCAGCAGTTTATCACCGGGGGCGCGGTATAATGAGCAGTTCTTC.

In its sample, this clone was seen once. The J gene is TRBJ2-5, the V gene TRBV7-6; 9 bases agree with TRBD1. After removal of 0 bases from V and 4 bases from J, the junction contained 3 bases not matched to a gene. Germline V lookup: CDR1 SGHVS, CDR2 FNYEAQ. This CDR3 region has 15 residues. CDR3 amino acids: CASSLARDRVETQYF. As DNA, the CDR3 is TGTGCCAGCAGCTTAGCCCGGGACAGGGTAGAGACCCAGTACTTC.

This CDR3 reads CASSERGGWNNEQYF. The CDR3 nucleotides are TGTGCCAGCAGCGAGCGAGGCGGGTGGAACAACGAGCAGTACTTC. The chain combines TRBV4-2 with TRBJ2-7, with D possibly matching TRBD2 (5 bases). CDR1 and CDR2 (germline): LGHNA, YNFKEQ. This CDR3 is built from 15 residues. V dropped 5 bases and J dropped 5 bases, with 19 bases sitting between them.

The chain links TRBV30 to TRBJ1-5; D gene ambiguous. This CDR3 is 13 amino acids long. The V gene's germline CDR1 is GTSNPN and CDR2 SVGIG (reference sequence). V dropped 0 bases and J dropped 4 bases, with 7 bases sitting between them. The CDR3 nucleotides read TGTGCCTGGAGTGTACGGAGTAATCAGCCCCAGCATTTT. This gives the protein CAWSVRSNQPQHF.

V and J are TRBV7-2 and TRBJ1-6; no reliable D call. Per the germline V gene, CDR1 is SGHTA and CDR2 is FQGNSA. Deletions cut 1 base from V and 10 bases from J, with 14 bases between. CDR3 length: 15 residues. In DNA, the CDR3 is TGTGCCAGCAGCTTAGGCAACAGCTTTACATCACCCCTCCACTTT. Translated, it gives CASSLGNSFTSPLHF.

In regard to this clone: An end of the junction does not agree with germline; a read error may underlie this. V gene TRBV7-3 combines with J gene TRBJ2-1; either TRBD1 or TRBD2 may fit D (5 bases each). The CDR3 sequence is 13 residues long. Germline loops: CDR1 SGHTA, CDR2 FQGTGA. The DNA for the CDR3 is TGTGCCAGCAGCATGACTCGGGACCCCCGCATTGTCTTC. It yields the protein CASSMTRDPRIVF.

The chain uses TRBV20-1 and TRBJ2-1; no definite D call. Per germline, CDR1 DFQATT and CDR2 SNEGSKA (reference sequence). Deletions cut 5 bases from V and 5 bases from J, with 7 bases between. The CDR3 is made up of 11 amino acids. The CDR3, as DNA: TGCAGTGCTCTCAGGAACAATGAGCAGTTCTTC. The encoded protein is CSALRNNEQFF.

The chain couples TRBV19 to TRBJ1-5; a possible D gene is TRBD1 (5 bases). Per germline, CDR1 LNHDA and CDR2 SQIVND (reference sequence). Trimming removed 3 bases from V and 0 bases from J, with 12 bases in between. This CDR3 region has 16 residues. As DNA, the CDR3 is TGTGCCAGTAGTATTTGGGTAGGGGATAGCAATCAGCCCCAGCATTTT. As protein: CASSIWVGDSNQPQHF.

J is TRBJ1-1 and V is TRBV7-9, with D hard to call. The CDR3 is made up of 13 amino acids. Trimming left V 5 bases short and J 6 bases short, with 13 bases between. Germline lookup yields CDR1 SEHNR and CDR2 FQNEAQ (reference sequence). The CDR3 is CASSSSRRAEAFF. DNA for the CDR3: TGTGCCAGCAGCAGTTCCAGAAGAGCTGAAGCTTTCTTT. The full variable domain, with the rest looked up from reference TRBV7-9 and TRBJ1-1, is DTGVSQNPRHKITKRGQNVTFRCDPISEHNRLYWYRQTLGQGPEFLTYFQNEAQLEKSRLLSDRFSAERPKGSFSTLEIQRTEQGDSAMYLCASSSSRRAEAFFGQGTRLTVV.

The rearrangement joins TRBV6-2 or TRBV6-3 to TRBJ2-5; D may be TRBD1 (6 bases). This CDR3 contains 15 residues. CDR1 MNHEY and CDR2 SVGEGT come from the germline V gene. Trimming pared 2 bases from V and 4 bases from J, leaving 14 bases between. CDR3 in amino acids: CASSYPQGGVETQYF. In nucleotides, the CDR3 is TGTGCCAGCAGTTACCCACAGGGTGGGGTAGAGACCCAGTACTTC.

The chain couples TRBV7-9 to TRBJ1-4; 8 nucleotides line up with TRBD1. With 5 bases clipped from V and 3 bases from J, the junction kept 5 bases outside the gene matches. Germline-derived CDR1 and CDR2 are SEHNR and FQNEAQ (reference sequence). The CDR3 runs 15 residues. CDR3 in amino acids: CASSARTGPNEKLFF. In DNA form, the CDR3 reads TGTGCCAGCAGCGCCCGGACAGGGCCTAATGAAAAACTGTTTTTT.

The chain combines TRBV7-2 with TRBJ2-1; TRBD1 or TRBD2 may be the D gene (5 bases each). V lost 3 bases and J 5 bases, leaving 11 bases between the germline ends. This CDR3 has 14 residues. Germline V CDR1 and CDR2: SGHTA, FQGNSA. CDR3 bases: TGTGCCAGCAGCTTTACCGGGACCCACAATGAGCAGTTCTTC. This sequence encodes CASSFTGTHNEQFF.

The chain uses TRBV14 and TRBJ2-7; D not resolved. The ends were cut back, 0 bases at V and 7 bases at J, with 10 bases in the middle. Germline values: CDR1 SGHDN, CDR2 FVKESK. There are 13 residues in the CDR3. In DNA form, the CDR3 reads TGTGCCAGCAGCCAAGATTTCCTTGGGGAGCAGTACTTC. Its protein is CASSQDFLGEQYF.

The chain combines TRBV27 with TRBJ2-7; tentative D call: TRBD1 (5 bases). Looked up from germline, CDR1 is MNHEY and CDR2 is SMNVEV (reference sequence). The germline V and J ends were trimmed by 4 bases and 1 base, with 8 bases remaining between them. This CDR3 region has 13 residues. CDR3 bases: TGTGCCAGCAGTTCCACAGGTTCCTACGAGCAGTACTTC. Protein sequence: CASSSTGSYEQYF.

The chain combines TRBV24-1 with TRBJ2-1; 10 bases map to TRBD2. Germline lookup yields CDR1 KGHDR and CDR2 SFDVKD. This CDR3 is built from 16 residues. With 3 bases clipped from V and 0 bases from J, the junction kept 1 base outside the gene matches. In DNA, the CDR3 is TGTGCCACCAGTGATCCTAGCGGGGGCTCCTACAATGAGCAGTTCTTC. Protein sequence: CATSDPSGGSYNEQFF.

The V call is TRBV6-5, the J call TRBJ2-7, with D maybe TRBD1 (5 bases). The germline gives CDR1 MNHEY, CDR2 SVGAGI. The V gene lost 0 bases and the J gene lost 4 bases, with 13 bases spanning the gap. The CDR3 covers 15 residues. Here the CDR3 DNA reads TGTGCCAGCAGTTACTCGAAGGGCCAGGGATACGAGCAGTACTTC. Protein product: CASSYSKGQGYEQYF.

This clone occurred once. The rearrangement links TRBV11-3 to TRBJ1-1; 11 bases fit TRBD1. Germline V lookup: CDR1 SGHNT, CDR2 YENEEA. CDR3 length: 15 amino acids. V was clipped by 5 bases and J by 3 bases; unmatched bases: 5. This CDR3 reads CASSRGQGADTEAFF. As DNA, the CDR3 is TGTGCCAGCAGCCGAGGACAGGGGGCGGACACTGAAGCTTTCTTT.

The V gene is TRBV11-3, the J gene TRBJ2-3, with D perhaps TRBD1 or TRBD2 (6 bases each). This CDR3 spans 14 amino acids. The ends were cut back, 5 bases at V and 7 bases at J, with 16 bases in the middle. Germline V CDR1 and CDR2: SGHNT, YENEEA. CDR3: CASSPRLGGHTQYF. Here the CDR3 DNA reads TGTGCCAGCAGCCCCCGACTAGGGGGACATACGCAGTATTTT.

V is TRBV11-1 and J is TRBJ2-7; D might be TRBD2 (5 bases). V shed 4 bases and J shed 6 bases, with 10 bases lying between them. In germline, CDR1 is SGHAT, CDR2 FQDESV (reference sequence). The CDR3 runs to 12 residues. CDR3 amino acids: CASSSPGGEQYF. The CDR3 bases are TGTGCCAGCAGCTCACCCGGAGGCGAGCAGTACTTC. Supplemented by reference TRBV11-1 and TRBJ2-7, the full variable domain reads EAEVAQSPRYKITEKSQAVAFWCDPISGHATLYWYRQILGQGPELLVQFQDESVVDDSQLPKDRFSAERLKGVDSTLKIQPAELGDSAMYLCASSSPGGEQYFGPGTRLTVT.

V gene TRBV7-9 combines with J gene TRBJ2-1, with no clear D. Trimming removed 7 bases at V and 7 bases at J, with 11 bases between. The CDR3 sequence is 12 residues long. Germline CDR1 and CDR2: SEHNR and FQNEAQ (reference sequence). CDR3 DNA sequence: TGTGCCAGCAAACCCGGGTGGAATGAGCAGTTCTTC. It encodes CASKPGWNEQFF.

DNA for the CDR3: TGCAGCGTTGGAGACGTCTATAATGAAAAACTGTTTTTT. Protein product: CSVGDVYNEKLFF. The chain has TRBV29-1 and TRBJ1-4, with D unclear. V gave up 4 bases and J gave up 4 bases, with 10 bases separating them. The V gene's germline CDR1 is SQVTM and CDR2 ANQGSEA. The CDR3 runs 13 residues.

Here the CDR3 reads CATSREIGRASSYEQYF. The CDR3 DNA sequence: TGTGCCACCAGCAGAGAAATTGGGCGGGCAAGCTCCTACGAGCAGTACTTC. The chain couples TRBV15 to TRBJ2-7; D may be TRBD2 (5 bases). Per germline, CDR1 LNHNV and CDR2 YYDKDF (reference sequence). V was clipped by 0 bases and J by 0 bases, with 15 bases between them. The CDR3 runs to 17 residues.

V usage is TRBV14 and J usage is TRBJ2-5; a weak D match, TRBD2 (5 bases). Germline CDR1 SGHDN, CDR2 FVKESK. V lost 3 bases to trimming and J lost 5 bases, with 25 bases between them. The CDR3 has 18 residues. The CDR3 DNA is TGTGCCAGCAGCCAGGGAGATCCAGGAGGAGACTATCGGGAGACCCAGTACTTC. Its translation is CASSQGDPGGDYRETQYF. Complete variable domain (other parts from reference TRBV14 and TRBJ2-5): EAGVTQFPSHSVIEKGQTVTLRCDPISGHDNLYWYRRVMGKEIKFLLHFVKESKQDESGMPNNRFLAERTGGTYSTLKVQPAELEDSGVYFCASSQGDPGGDYRETQYFGPGTRLLVL.

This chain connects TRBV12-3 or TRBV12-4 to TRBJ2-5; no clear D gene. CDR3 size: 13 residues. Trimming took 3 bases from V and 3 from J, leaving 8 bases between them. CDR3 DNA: TGTGCCAGCAGTTTTGAGTCCGAAGAGACCCAGTACTTC. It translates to CASSFESEETQYF.

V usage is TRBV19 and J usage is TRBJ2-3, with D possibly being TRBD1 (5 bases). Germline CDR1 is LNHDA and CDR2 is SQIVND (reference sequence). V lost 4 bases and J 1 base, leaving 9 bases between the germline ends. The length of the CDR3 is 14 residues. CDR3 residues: CASSTQGGTDTQYF. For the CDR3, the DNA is TGTGCCAGTAGTACCCAGGGTGGCACAGATACGCAGTATTTT. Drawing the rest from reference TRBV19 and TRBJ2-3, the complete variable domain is DGGITQSPKYLFRKEGQNVTLSCEQNLNHDAMYWYRQDPGQGLRLIYYSQIVNDFQKGDIAEGYSVSREKKESFPLTVTSAQKNPTAFYLCASSTQGGTDTQYFGPGTRLTVL.

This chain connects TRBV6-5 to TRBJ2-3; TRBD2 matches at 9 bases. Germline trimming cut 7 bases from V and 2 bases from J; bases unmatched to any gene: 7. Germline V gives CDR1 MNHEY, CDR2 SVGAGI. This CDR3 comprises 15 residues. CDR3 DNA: TGTGCCAGCAAAGAGCGGGGGGCCTACACAGATACGCAGTATTTT. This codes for CASKERGAYTDTQYF.

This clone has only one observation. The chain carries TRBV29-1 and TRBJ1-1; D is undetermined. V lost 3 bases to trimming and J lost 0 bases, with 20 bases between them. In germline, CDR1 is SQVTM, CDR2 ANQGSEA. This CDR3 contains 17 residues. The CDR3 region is CSVEELIGYQMNTEAFF. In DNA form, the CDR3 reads TGCAGCGTTGAGGAACTGATAGGGTATCAAATGAACACTGAAGCTTTCTTT.

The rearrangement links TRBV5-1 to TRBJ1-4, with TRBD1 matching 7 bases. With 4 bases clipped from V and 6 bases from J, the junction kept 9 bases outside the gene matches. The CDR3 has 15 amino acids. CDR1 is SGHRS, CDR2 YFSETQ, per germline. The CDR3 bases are TGCGCCAGCAGCCCTAATACAGGGGAGTATGAAAAACTGTTTTTT. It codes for CASSPNTGEYEKLFF. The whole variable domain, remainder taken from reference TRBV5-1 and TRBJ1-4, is KAGVTQTPRYLIKTRGQQVTLSCSPISGHRSVSWYQQTPGQGLQFLFEYFSETQRNKGNFPGRFSGRQFSNSRSEMNVSTLELGDSALYLCASSPNTGEYEKLFFGSGTQLSVL.

For the CDR3, the DNA is TGTGCCAGCAGTTACCTGGGGGTGGAGGGTGAAGCTTTCTTT. Its protein is CASSYLGVEGEAFF. The rearrangement joins TRBV6-5 to TRBJ1-1; D perhaps matches TRBD1 (5 bases). CDR3 size: 14 residues. Germline V CDR1 and CDR2: MNHEY, SVGAGI. With 2 bases removed from V and 7 bases from J, the gap between germline ends came to 14 bases.

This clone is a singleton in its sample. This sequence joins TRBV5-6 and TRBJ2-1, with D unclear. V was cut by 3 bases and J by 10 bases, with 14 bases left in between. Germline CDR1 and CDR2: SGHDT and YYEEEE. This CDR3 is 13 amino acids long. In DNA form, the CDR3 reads TGTGCCAGCAGCTACGGTGCGACCAGCGAGCAGTTCTTC. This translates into CASSYGATSEQFF.

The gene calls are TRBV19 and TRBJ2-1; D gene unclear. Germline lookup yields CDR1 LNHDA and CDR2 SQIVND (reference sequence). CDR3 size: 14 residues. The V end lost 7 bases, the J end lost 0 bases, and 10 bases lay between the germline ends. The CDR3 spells CASNGASSYNEQFF. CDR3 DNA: TGTGCCAGTAATGGAGCGAGCTCCTACAATGAGCAGTTCTTC.

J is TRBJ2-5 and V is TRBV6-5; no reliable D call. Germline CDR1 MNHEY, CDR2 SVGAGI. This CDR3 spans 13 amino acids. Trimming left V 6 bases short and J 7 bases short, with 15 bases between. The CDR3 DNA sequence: TGTGCCAGCAGCCCGACCGGAATTGGGACCCAGTACTTC. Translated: CASSPTGIGTQYF.